The next 27 T cell receptor beta chains were all read from a single sample in a study of breast tumors, draining lymph nodes, adjacent tissues. TCRdb re-analysed the multiplex PCR reads in MiXCR, keeping a single row per CDR3 protein. The data show over 200,000 distinct CDR3 sequences, with 32% seen just once and 1.2% to 1.5% held by the top ten. Breast cancer patients provided tissue from their axillary draining lymph nodes. Material: axillary lymph node tissue. The receptor set was obtained from a female donor with breast cancer. Some clones in this sample may be carry-over from other donors' samples.

On this clonotype itself: A clone one base away is much larger, so this may be a read error. This chain links TRBV14 with TRBJ2-1, with D perhaps matching TRBD2 (6 bases). Germline-derived CDR1 and CDR2 are SGHDN and FVKESK. CDR3 length: 14 residues. The CDR3 sequence is CASSLGLYYNEQSF. CDR3 nucleotide sequence: TGTGCCAGCAGCTTAGGACTATACTACAATGAGCAGTCCTTC.

There are many counts of this clonotype. The chain uses TRBV5-1 and TRBJ2-7, with D possibly being TRBD2 (6 bases). Germline V gene sequence: CDR1 SGHRS, CDR2 YFSETQ. The CDR3 loop spans 14 amino acids. Trimming left V 4 bases short and J 7 bases short, with 18 bases between. The chain's CDR3 is CASSPQAGGFEQYF. The CDR3 DNA reads TGCGCCAGCAGCCCTCAGGCTGGGGGGTTTGAGCAGTACTTC.

This clonotype was counted ten times or more. The chain recombines TRBV7-2 with TRBJ1-2; D is uncertain. The length of the CDR3 is 14 residues. V was cut by 0 bases and J by 6 bases, with 11 bases left in between. The germline CDR1 and CDR2 sequences are SGHTA and FQGNSA. This CDR3 reads CASSLASWKDGYTF. CDR3 DNA: TGTGCCAGCAGCTTAGCGTCGTGGAAGGATGGCTACACCTTC.

This clonotype occurred many times. The chain uses TRBV18 and TRBJ1-3, with D hard to call. CDR1 and CDR2 from the germline V gene are KGHSH and LQKENI. The CDR3 sequence is 15 residues long. Trimming took off 2 bases at V and 7 bases at J, with 15 bases between the two ends. CDR3 loop: CASSPENGGRNTIYF. The CDR3 DNA sequence: TGTGCCAGCTCACCAGAGAATGGAGGGAGGAACACCATATATTTT.

This clonotype has a handful of counts. A much larger clone lies one base from this, so it may be a read error. This rearrangement joins TRBV13 to TRBJ2-7; D is uncertain. This CDR3 is 14 amino acids long. The V gene's germline CDR1 is PRHDT and CDR2 FYEKMQ (reference sequence). The germline V and J ends were trimmed by 2 bases and 3 bases, with 11 bases remaining between them. The CDR3 DNA is TGTGCCAGCAGCTTACGCCAGAGCCGCTACGAGCAGTACTTC. It codes for CASSLRQSRYEQYF.

This clonotype was observed many times. V and J are TRBV29-1 and TRBJ2-7, with TRBD1 matching 7 bases. Germline assignment: CDR1 SQVTM and CDR2 ANQGSEA. V was pared by 0 bases and J by 2 bases, with 4 bases of the junction left unmatched. The CDR3 has 14 residues. CDR3 coding DNA: TGCAGCGTTGAAGATCCGGGACAGCCCTACGAGCAGTACTTC. Translation: CSVEDPGQPYEQYF.

Many counts were recorded for this clonotype. This sequence joins TRBV30 and TRBJ1-2; 9 nucleotides match TRBD1. This CDR3 spans 17 amino acids. After removal of 5 bases from V and 0 bases from J, the junction contained 13 bases not matched to a gene. Germline V gene data show CDR1 as GTSNPN and CDR2 as SVGIG (reference sequence). The DNA for the CDR3 is TGTGCCTGGCTCAAGGGTGGGACAGGGAGGACTAACTATGGCTACACCTTC. It translates to CAWLKGGTGRTNYGYTF.

This clonotype was recorded at least ten times. The rearrangement joins TRBV12-3 or TRBV12-4 to TRBJ2-1, with 8 bases matching TRBD2. This CDR3 region has 16 residues. V lost 5 bases, J lost 0 bases, and 6 bases stayed unmatched. The CDR3 sequence: CASSRSGSGSYNEQFF. The CDR3 DNA follows: TGTGCCAGCAGTCGAAGCGGGAGTGGCTCCTACAATGAGCAGTTCTTC.

This clonotype was counted at least ten times. The chain is built from TRBV7-3 and TRBJ2-1; 7 bases are a match to TRBD2. The CDR3 sequence is 12 residues long. V shed 5 bases and J 9 bases; nucleotides not matched to a gene: 4. Per the germline V gene, CDR1 is SGHTA and CDR2 is FQGTGA. CDR3 amino acids: CASSQGTTEQFF. The CDR3, as DNA: TGTGCCAGCAGCCAAGGGACTACTGAGCAGTTCTTC.

The chain employs TRBV15 and TRBJ2-7; 8 bases agree with TRBD2. From germline, CDR1 is LNHNV and CDR2 YYDKDF (reference sequence). After removal of 5 bases from V and 0 bases from J, the junction contained 3 bases not matched to a gene. This CDR3 has 14 amino acids. CDR3 region: CATSLGLDSYEQYF. For the CDR3, the DNA is TGTGCCACCAGCTTGGGACTAGACTCCTACGAGCAGTACTTC.

The J gene is TRBJ2-7, the V gene TRBV15, with TRBD2 as a possible D gene (6 bases). Trimming pared 0 bases from V and 2 bases from J, leaving 14 bases between. The CDR3 covers 16 residues. CDR1 and CDR2 from the germline V gene are LNHNV and YYDKDF (reference sequence). Written as DNA, the CDR3 is TGTGCCACCAGCAGAGATAGGGGACTGATAGCCTACGAGCAGTACTTC. This gives the protein CATSRDRGLIAYEQYF.

J is TRBJ2-3 and V is TRBV19; D may match TRBD1 or TRBD2 (5 bases each). The germline V and J ends were trimmed by 3 bases and 4 bases, with 8 bases remaining between them. CDR1 is LNHDA, CDR2 SQIVND, per germline (reference sequence). The CDR3 is 13 amino acids. The CDR3 loop is CASSMGTPDTQYF. CDR3 nucleotides: TGTGCCAGTAGTATGGGGACCCCAGATACGCAGTATTTT.

Details on this clonotype: A much bigger clone sits one base away, suggesting this may be a read error. The V gene is TRBV11-2, the J gene TRBJ2-1; 7 bases align to TRBD2. This CDR3 is built from 16 residues. The germline V gene encodes CDR1 SGHAT and CDR2 FQNNGV. With 6 bases clipped from V and 4 bases from J, the junction kept 12 bases outside the gene matches. The CDR3, as DNA: TGTGCCAGCAGAATAATTCGGGGGGAGGATTACAATGAGCAGTTCTTC. Translating it yields CASRIIRGEDYNEQFF.

A word on this clonotype: The junction shows a germline mismatch at one end, possibly a read error. J is TRBJ2-6 and V is TRBV7-8; D tentatively reads TRBD1 or TRBD2 (5 bases each). The CDR3 contains 14 residues. Per the germline V gene, CDR1 is SGHVS and CDR2 is FQNEAQ. The CDR3 here is CASSFSSGADVLTF. The CDR3 region has the DNA TGTGCCAGCAGCTTCAGCTCCGGGGCCGACGTCCTGACTTTC.

The sample holds many counts of this clonotype. This rearrangement joins TRBV12-3 or TRBV12-4 to TRBJ2-5, with a possible D match to TRBD2 (6 bases). V lost 2 bases and J lost 2, with 12 bases in between. This CDR3 is built from 15 residues. The DNA of the CDR3 is TGTGCCAGCAGTTTATCCTCGGAGGGTCAAGAGACCCAGTACTTC. The encoded protein is CASSLSSEGQETQYF.

This clonotype was counted ten times or more. The V gene is TRBV29-1, the J gene TRBJ1-3; D ambiguous. The V end was cut by 5 bases, the J end by 4 bases, with 6 bases between. The germline CDR1 and CDR2 sequences are SQVTM and ANQGSEA. The CDR3 is 11 amino acids. CDR3: CSVFTGNTIYF. CDR3 bases: TGCAGCGTTTTCACCGGAAACACCATATATTTT.

To note about this clonotype: This may come from a read error, since a much larger clone is one base off. The J gene is TRBJ2-5, the V gene TRBV18; possible D gene TRBD1, 5 bases. Looked up from germline, CDR1 is KGHSH and CDR2 is LQKENI. Trimming left V 4 bases short and J 3 bases short, with 15 bases between. The CDR3 consists of 15 residues. The chain's CDR3 is CASSLQQESKETQYF. CDR3 DNA: TGTGCCAGCTCACTTCAACAGGAATCAAAAGAGACCCAGTACTTC.

This chain joins TRBV7-8 and TRBJ1-2, with D perhaps matching TRBD1 (6 bases). The CDR3 contains 15 residues. The V end lost 6 bases, the J end lost 6 bases, and 20 bases lay between the germline ends. CDR1 SGHVS and CDR2 FQNEAQ come from the germline V gene. Here the CDR3 DNA reads TGTGCCAGCAGACCCCCGGAGACGAGGGGGGATGGCTACACCTTC. It codes for CASRPPETRGDGYTF.

A remark on this clonotype: A clone one base away is much larger, so this may be a read error. The genes are TRBV24-1 and TRBJ2-7; D possibly uses TRBD1 or TRBD2 (5 bases each). The CDR3 length is 15 residues. Trimming left V 11 bases short and J 2 bases short, with 21 bases between. CDR1 and CDR2 from the germline V gene are KGHDR and SFDVKD. CDR3 protein: CASSHPGRGPYEQYF. The CDR3 DNA is TGTGCCAGCAGCCACCCGGGACGAGGCCCCTACGAGCAGTACTTC.

Worth noting for this clonotype: Mismatch with germline at one junction end may stem from a read error. The gene calls are TRBV15 and TRBJ2-2; D gene ambiguous. The CDR3 loop spans 13 amino acids. Germline values: CDR1 LNHNV, CDR2 YYDKDF (reference sequence). The CDR3 loop is CATGRERAGELFF. DNA of the CDR3: TGTGCCACCGGCAGAGAACGGGCCGGGGAGCTGTTTTTT.

Concerning this clonotype itself: Being one base from a much bigger clone, this may be a read error. This sequence joins TRBV7-2 and TRBJ2-5, with D possibly being TRBD1 (6 bases). The CDR3 length is 15 residues. CDR1 and CDR2 (germline): SGHTA, FQGNSA. The CDR3 is CASSLDRERTRTQHF. The CDR3 region has the DNA TGTGCCAGCAGCTTAGACAGGGAGCGGACGCGGACCCAGCACTTC.

This clonotype was counted ten times or more. Being one base from a much bigger clone, this may be a read error. The conserved phenylalanine or tryptophan is not found at the CDR3 terminus, so this likely reflects a read error. The V call is TRBV19, the J call TRBJ2-5; 11 bases map to TRBD2. Trimming cost V 4 bases and J 5 bases; bases outside gene matches: 9. The length of the CDR3 is 16 residues. CDR1 and CDR2 (germline): LNHDA, SQIVND (reference sequence). In nucleotides, the CDR3 is TGTGCCAGTAGTACCCTATCGACTAGCGGGAAGGAGACCCAGTACTCC. Amino acid sequence: CASSTLSTSGKETQYS.

The V gene is TRBV7-3, the J gene TRBJ2-3; 8 bases line up with TRBD2. The junction had 4 bases not matched to a gene; V was cut back by 0 bases and J by 11 bases. Germline V lookup: CDR1 SGHTA, CDR2 FQGTGA. The CDR3 is 13 residues long. CDR3 DNA sequence: TGTGCCAGCAGCTTAACAGCGGGGGAGAGGCAGTATTTT. Residues: CASSLTAGERQYF.

This clonotype has a count of ten or more. The gene calls are TRBV27 and TRBJ2-7; the D gene is possibly TRBD2 (5 bases). The V end was cut by 6 bases, the J end by 0 bases, with 9 bases between. CDR3 size: 13 residues. Germline V lookup: CDR1 MNHEY, CDR2 SMNVEV (reference sequence). This chain's CDR3 is CASSRGNSYEQYF. The CDR3 DNA is TGTGCCAGCAGCAGAGGGAACTCCTACGAGCAGTACTTC.

This clonotype has at least ten counts. This chain connects TRBV7-9 to TRBJ2-7; D tentatively fits TRBD1 or TRBD2 (6 bases each). The CDR3 contains 14 residues. V lost 7 bases and J 2 bases, leaving 15 bases between the germline ends. The germline V gene has CDR1 SEHNR and CDR2 FQNEAQ (reference sequence). CDR3 DNA sequence: TGTGCCAGCACCGAGGGGGGCAGCACCTACGAGCAGTACTTC. This encodes CASTEGGSTYEQYF.

This clonotype occurred a few times. Given a much more abundant clone one base away, this may be a read error. CDR3 DNA sequence: TGTGCCAGCAGCTTAGAATCCCCGACAGGTGTCGGCGAGCCCCAGTACTTC. Its protein product is CASSLESPTGVGEPQYF. The chain employs TRBV7-9 and TRBJ2-5, with D perhaps TRBD1 (6 bases). V lost 1 base to trimming and J lost 9 bases, with 24 bases between them. CDR1 is SEHNR, CDR2 FQNEAQ, per germline (reference sequence). The CDR3 length is 17 residues.

The chain combines TRBV11-2 with TRBJ2-1, with 9 nucleotides matching TRBD2. Trimming took 0 bases from V and 5 from J; bases not matched to a gene: 8. Germline V gene data show CDR1 as SGHAT and CDR2 as FQNNGV. CDR3 length: 17 residues. The CDR3 coding sequence is TGTGCCAGCAGCTTAGATGGCGGGAGGGCCTTTAACAATGAGCAGTTCTTC. It is translated as CASSLDGGRAFNNEQFF. Based on the CDR3 plus reference TRBV11-2 and TRBJ2-1, the full variable domain is EAGVAQSPRYKIIEKRQSVAFWCNPISGHATLYWYQQILGQGPKLLIQFQNNGVVDDSQLPKDRFSAERLKGVDSTLKIQPAKLEDSAVYLCASSLDGGRAFNNEQFFGPGTRLTVL.